In its sample, the clone carrying this T cell receptor (beta chain) was seen once. The sample holds other DNA sequences that translate to the same CDR3. Profiled with immunoSEQ multiplex PCR; TCRdb holds only in-frame clones, not every one. The sample lists approximately 2.5 million clones; approximately 93% were seen once. This record comes from a study of shared clonotypes between healthy human individuals. Recent vaccinations or acute infections were absent in the healthy HIV-negative adult donors. The study separated CD4+ cells into CD45RA+ naive and CD45RA-negative memory subsets. The source material was naive CD4+ T cells from PBMCs. Subset defined: CD45RA+ positively selected. The sequence was collected from a man between 18 and 35 years old in good health. Some clones in this sample may be carry-over from other donors' samples.

In DNA, the CDR3 is TGTGCCAGTAGTATAGGGGGAGTCACAGATACGCAGTATTTT. It translates to CASSIGGVTDTQYF. The gene calls are TRBV19 and TRBJ2-3, with D tentatively TRBD2 (5 bases). The germline CDR1 and CDR2 sequences are LNHDA and SQIVND (reference sequence). The CDR3 length is 14 residues. Trimming removed 1 base at V and 2 bases at J, with 7 bases between.